This is a list of T cell receptor beta chains from one sample in a study of T cells in tuberculosis. TCRdb's table, derived via immunoSEQ multiplex PCR, lists solely in-frame clones and lacks some. The sample records about 31,000 clones, under 98% being singletons. The material sequenced was PBMCs. The receptors here all came from a donor aged 5 to 30 with latent tuberculosis or without tuberculosis infection. Both conserved end residues are part of each CDR3. The D gene is left open where the match is weak. The size of a clone is reported for some rows only, either as once, few or many, or as a class for expanded clones.

TRBV28	TRBJ2-2	-	-	12	CASSSLGGELFF	TGTGCCAGCAGTTCCCTCGGCGGGGAGCTGTTTTTT
TRBV7-9	TRBJ1-1	-	TRBD1	13	CASSLGGQGEAFF	TGTGCCAGCAGCTTAGGGGGACAGGGCGAGGCTTTCTTT
TRBV5-1	TRBJ2-1	-	TRBD2	15	CASSLTGLAGGKQFF	TGCGCCAGCAGCCTAACGGGACTAGCGGGAGGGAAGCAGTTCTTC
TRBV27	TRBJ1-2	-	-	13	CASSLRGSYGYTF	TGTGCCAGCAGTTTAAGGGGAAGTTATGGCTACACCTTC
TRBV7-9	TRBJ2-5	-	-	14	CASSHTAEEETQYF	TGTGCCAGCAGCCATACGGCCGAGGAGGAGACCCAGTACTTC
TRBV28	TRBJ1-4	-	TRBD1	14	CASSYGTGREKLFF	TGTGCCAGCAGTTATGGGACAGGGCGTGAAAAACTGTTTTTT
TRBV4-1	TRBJ2-7	-	TRBD2	15	CASSHGTGGTYEQYF	TGCGCCAGCAGCCACGGCACGGGGGGGACCTACGAGCAGTACTTC
TRBV28	TRBJ2-5	-	TRBD2	18	CASSPLLGLAGFDETQYF	TGTGCCAGCAGTCCATTATTGGGACTAGCGGGTTTTGATGAGACCCAGTACTTC
TRBV4-1	TRBJ1-1	-	-	14	CASSRSTGNTEAFF	TGCGCCAGCAGCCGCTCGACAGGGAACACTGAAGCTTTCTTT
TRBV5-1	TRBJ2-1	-	TRBD2	16	CASSSWTSGGNNEQFF	TGCGCCAGCAGCTCATGGACTAGCGGGGGAAACAATGAGCAGTTCTTC
TRBV2	TRBJ2-5	-	-	15	CASSDRAGRLETQYF	TGTGCCAGCAGTGATAGGGCGGGCCGGCTAGAGACCCAGTACTTC
TRBV4-1	TRBJ1-4	-	-	14	CASSVVTTNEKLFF	TGCGCCAGCAGCGTTGTTACAACTAATGAAAAACTGTTTTTT
TRBV5-6	TRBJ1-1	-	-	12	CASSSLAGEAFF	TGTGCCAGCAGCTCACTGGCGGGGGAAGCTTTCTTT
TRBV28	TRBJ1-1	-	-	17	CASSLTFEGGSGTEAFF	TGTGCCAGCAGTTTAACCTTCGAGGGCGGTAGTGGCACTGAAGCTTTCTTT
TRBV10-3	TRBJ1-5	once	-	14	CAISEQGGRQPQHF	TGTGCCATCAGTGAGCAGGGAGGCCGCCAGCCCCAGCATTTT
TRBV30	TRBJ1-1	-	-	15	CAWSVGWGGYTEAFF	TGTGCCTGGAGTGTCGGCTGGGGAGGTTATACTGAAGCTTTCTTT
TRBV10-2	TRBJ2-7	-	TRBD2	16	CASSDYSGRVGFEQYF	TGCGCCAGCAGTGATTATAGCGGGAGGGTCGGATTCGAGCAGTACTTC
TRBV2	TRBJ1-2	-	-	16	CASSLARDTDPYGYTF	TGTGCCAGCAGTCTAGCCCGGGACACGGACCCCTATGGCTACACCTTC
TRBV4-2	TRBJ1-2	-	-	17	CASSQAPSEVVPYGYTF	TGTGCCAGCAGCCAAGCCCCCAGCGAGGTAGTTCCTTATGGCTACACCTTC
TRBV5-1	TRBJ1-3	once	-	13	CASSLASSGTIYF	TGCGCCAGCAGCTTGGCCTCGTCAGGCACCATATATTTT
TRBV7-2	TRBJ1-1	-	-	15	CASSFDPGQRTEAFF	TGTGCCAGCAGCTTTGATCCAGGGCAAAGAACTGAAGCTTTCTTT
TRBV29-1	TRBJ2-2	-	TRBD1	13	CSVGTGQDGELFF	TGCAGCGTTGGGACAGGACAAGATGGGGAGCTGTTTTTT
TRBV5-1	TRBJ1-5	-	-	14	CASSPKDLSEPQHF	TGCGCCAGCAGCCCCAAGGACTTGTCGGAGCCCCAGCATTTT
TRBV5-1	TRBJ2-7	-	TRBD2	15	CASSLGLARLYEQYF	TGCGCCAGCAGCTTAGGACTAGCGAGATTGTACGAGCAGTACTTC
TRBV5-4	TRBJ2-1	-	-	14	CASSREFFDNEQFF	TGTGCCAGCAGCCGCGAATTTTTTGACAATGAGCAGTTCTTC
TRBV27	TRBJ2-5	once	TRBD2	13	CASRQRGEETQYF	TGTGCCAGCAGGCAGCGGGGGGAAGAGACCCAGTACTTC
TRBV19	TRBJ2-2	-	-	12	CASITGTGELFF	TGTGCCAGTATTACGGGGACCGGGGAGCTGTTTTTT
TRBV9	TRBJ1-2	-	-	13	CASTTQGSGGYTF	TGTGCCAGCACCACACAGGGTTCCGGTGGCTACACCTTC
TRBV10-3	TRBJ2-3	few	TRBD2	16	CAISDGLAGDTDTQYF	TGTGCCATCAGTGACGGACTAGCGGGAGACACAGATACGCAGTATTTT
TRBV12-5	TRBJ2-1	-	-	19	CASGLVPRWGGSTYNEQFF	TGTGCTAGTGGTTTGGTACCGCGTTGGGGCGGTTCTACCTACAATGAGCAGTTCTTC
TRBV6-1	TRBJ1-2	once	-	13	CASPADSSYGYTF	TGTGCCAGCCCAGCGGACAGTTCCTATGGCTACACCTTC
TRBV4-1	TRBJ2-5	-	TRBD2	15	CASSSGGTVGETQYF	TGCGCCAGCAGCTCGGGGGGTACGGTCGGAGAGACCCAGTACTTC
TRBV7-9	TRBJ1-2	-	-	15	CASSPDGLLNDGYTF	TGTGCCAGCAGTCCCGACGGACTACTTAATGATGGCTACACCTTC
TRBV12-5	TRBJ2-2	once	TRBD2	18	CASGLVQDGRANTGELFF	TGTGCTAGTGGTTTGGTACAAGACGGGAGGGCGAACACCGGGGAGCTGTTTTTT
TRBV2	TRBJ2-3	-	-	18	CASSAVSGTGDSTDTQYF	TGTGCCAGCAGTGCAGTTTCCGGCACAGGAGACAGCACAGATACGCAGTATTTT
TRBV7-6	TRBJ1-4	-	-	12	CASSPRGEKLFF	TGTGCCAGCAGCCCCCGGGGTGAAAAACTGTTTTTT
TRBV29-1	TRBJ2-1	-	TRBD1	14	CSVTRDRGYNEQFF	TGCAGCGTAACCCGGGACAGGGGCTACAATGAGCAGTTCTTC
TRBV28	TRBJ2-7	-	-	14	CASSSPAVAYEQYF	TGTGCCAGCAGTTCCCCAGCGGTGGCCTACGAGCAGTACTTC
TRBV5-1	TRBJ2-1	-	-	16	CASSFDPPGTQDEQFF	TGCGCCAGCAGCTTCGACCCGCCTGGGACACAGGATGAGCAGTTCTTC
TRBV28	TRBJ1-3	-	-	17	CASSPPDSLYSGNTIYF	TGTGCCAGCAGTCCGCCGGACAGCCTTTACTCTGGAAACACCATATATTTT
TRBV6-1	TRBJ2-2	-	-	13	CASSPMWSGELFF	TGTGCCAGCAGCCCCATGTGGAGCGGGGAGCTGTTTTTT
TRBV5-1	TRBJ2-1	-	-	15	CASSLTPSSYNEQFF	TGCGCCAGCAGCTTGACTCCGAGCTCCTACAATGAGCAGTTCTTC
TRBV29-1	TRBJ2-3	-	TRBD2	14	CSVEAGGRGDTQYF	TGCAGCGTTGAAGCGGGGGGGCGTGGAGATACGCAGTATTTT
TRBV2	TRBJ2-7	-	-	16	CASSEALIGGSYEQYF	TGTGCCAGCAGTGAAGCGCTTATAGGGGGCTCCTACGAGCAGTACTTC
TRBV30	TRBJ2-4	-	TRBD1	19	CAWSSTTGGVLGTKNIQYF	TGTGCCTGGAGTTCTACGACAGGGGGGGTTCTTGGTACCAAAAACATTCAGTACTTC